This TCR beta chain was observed in a study of shared clonotypes between healthy human individuals. This clone was counted a few times. Profiled with immunoSEQ multiplex PCR; TCRdb holds only in-frame clones, not every one. This sample has fewer than 1.4 million clones; 75% to 85% occur once, and the top ten carry more than 0.55%. The CDR3 contains 12 residues. V shed 5 bases and J shed 9 bases, with 13 bases lying between them. Germline V gene data show CDR1 as MDHEN and CDR2 as SYDVKM. The sequenced sample consisted of memory CD4+ T cells from PBMCs. The subset is: CD45RA-negative fraction. The rearrangement joins TRBV28 to TRBJ2-5; no firm D call. This clonotype was obtained from a man between 18 and 35 years old in good health. Some clones in this sample may be carry-over from other donors' samples. The CDR3 region is CASSAIPLAQYF. The CDR3 DNA sequence: TGTGCCAGCAGTGCAATCCCCCTGGCCCAGTACTTC. Variable domain in full (rest from reference TRBV28 and TRBJ2-5): DVKVTQSSRYLVKRTGEKVFLECVQDMDHENMFWYRQDPGLGLRLIYFSYDVKMKEKGDIPEGYSVSREKKERFSLILESASTNQTSMYLCASSAIPLAQYFGPGTRLLVL.